The rows below give T cell receptor beta chains drawn from one sample of a study of early T cells in non-severe SARS-CoV-2 infection. TCRdb re-derived calls from the 5' RACE reads in MiXCR, one entry per CDR3 protein. The table includes roughly 58,000 distinct CDR3 sequences, around 10% detected once. The sample taken for sequencing was whole blood. The receptors here all came from an adult who was a healthcare worker with PCR-confirmed SARS-CoV-2 infection or an uninfected control (not recorded which). Each CDR3 is given with its conserved first and last residue. Fields, in order: clone size, CDR3 length, V gene, D gene, J gene, CDR3 protein, CDR3 DNA. The D gene is left open where the match is weak. Some rows mark clone size as missing; the rest say once, few, many or name a class of expanded clone.

.	16	TRBV28	TRBD1	TRBJ1-5	CASRPYRGDHHQPQHF	TGTGCCAGCAGGCCTTACAGGGGCGATCATCATCAGCCCCAGCATTTT
many	16	TRBV3-1	.	TRBJ2-3	CASSQDLNPSTDTQYF	TGTGCCAGCAGCCAAGACCTGAACCCTAGCACAGATACGCAGTATTTT
.	14	TRBV7-2	.	TRBJ2-3	CATNLGRSTDTQYF	TGTGCCACAAACCTGGGAAGGAGCACAGATACGCAGTATTTT
many	14	TRBV11-2	.	TRBJ2-6	CASSGFSGANVLTF	TGTGCCAGCTCAGGGTTCTCTGGGGCCAACGTCCTGACTTTC
many	18	TRBV5-4	TRBD2	TRBJ2-2	CASSPGLAGEMGTGELFF	TGTGCCAGCAGCCCGGGACTAGCGGGAGAGATGGGGACCGGGGAGCTGTTTTTT
few	14	TRBV28	.	TRBJ2-5	CASSLLGDQETQYF	TGTGCCAGCAGTTTATTAGGGGATCAAGAGACCCAGTACTTC
.	13	TRBV12-3/TRBV12-4	.	TRBJ2-1	CASSLQEAGEQFF	TGTGCCAGCAGTTTACAGGAAGCTGGCGAGCAGTTCTTC
.	15	TRBV9	TRBD2	TRBJ2-7	CASSPGTSRSYEQYF	TGTGCCAGCAGCCCGGGGACTAGCCGCTCCTACGAGCAGTACTTC
many	15	TRBV19	.	TRBJ2-3	CASSIGRQTTDTQYF	TGTGCCAGTAGTATAGGGAGGCAGACCACAGATACGCAGTATTTT
few	20	TRBV6-7	TRBD2	TRBJ2-2	CASSYRGGTSGDNGPRELFF	TGTGCCAGCAGTTACCGCGGGGGGACTAGCGGAGATAATGGGCCCAGGGAGCTGTTTTTT
.	15	TRBV20-1	TRBD1	TRBJ2-7	CSARDLQTGAYEQYF	TGCAGTGCTAGAGATTTACAAACAGGGGCCTACGAGCAGTACTTC
few	16	TRBV20-1	TRBD2	TRBJ2-3	CSAREFQAGESDTQYF	TGCAGTGCTAGAGAATTTCAAGCGGGAGAATCAGATACGCAGTATTTT
few	12	TRBV2	.	TRBJ2-3	CASRGLADTQYF	TGTGCCAGCAGGGGCCTTGCAGATACGCAGTATTTT
.	15	TRBV28	TRBD2	TRBJ2-7	CASSPMGTSLYEQYF	TGTGCCAGCAGTCCGATGGGGACTAGTCTCTACGAGCAGTACTTC
.	14	TRBV2	TRBD1	TRBJ1-4	CASRPTGTNEKLFF	TGTGCCAGCAGACCGACAGGGACTAATGAAAAACTGTTTTTT
many	13	TRBV29-1	.	TRBJ2-7	CSVDRLNSYEQYF	TGCAGCGTTGATCGCCTGAACTCCTACGAGCAGTACTTC
few	20	TRBV7-9	TRBD1	TRBJ2-3	CASSLGAGDRGWSSTDTQYF	TGTGCCAGCAGCTTAGGGGCTGGGGACAGGGGATGGTCTAGCACAGATACGCAGTATTTT
many	14	TRBV28	.	TRBJ2-1	CASSLGPTYNEQFF	TGTGCCAGCAGTTTAGGACCTACCTACAATGAGCAGTTCTTC
many	13	TRBV24-1	.	TRBJ1-4	CATSEDSHEKLFF	TGTGCCACCAGTGAAGACAGCCATGAAAAACTGTTTTTT
many	14	TRBV7-8	.	TRBJ2-1	CASSLWVSTNEQFF	TGTGCCAGCAGCTTATGGGTCAGTACAAATGAGCAGTTCTTC
few	12	TRBV6-6	.	TRBJ2-2	CASSSPGRELFF	TGTGCCAGCAGTTCCCCGGGCAGGGAGCTGTTTTTT
.	12	TRBV29-1	.	TRBJ2-5	CSVGWGQETQYF	TGCAGCGTGGGATGGGGTCAAGAGACCCAGTACTTC
few	16	TRBV5-6	.	TRBJ2-1	CASSPTRGSSYNEQFF	TGTGCCAGCAGCCCCACGAGGGGAAGCTCCTACAATGAGCAGTTCTTC
many	20	TRBV4-1	.	TRBJ2-6	CASSQEGPGAKGAGANVLTF	TGCGCCAGCAGCCAAGAAGGTCCTGGGGCCAAGGGAGCCGGGGCCAACGTCCTGACTTTC
many	14	TRBV12-3/TRBV12-4	.	TRBJ1-2	CASSTQTAFYGYTF	TGTGCCAGCAGTACGCAGACAGCTTTCTATGGCTACACCTTC
few	14	TRBV29-1	TRBD1	TRBJ1-4	CSVEDGQGGEKLFF	TGCAGCGTTGAAGATGGACAGGGTGGTGAAAAACTGTTTTTT
.	13	TRBV6-5	.	TRBJ2-7	CASSVGGFYEQYF	TGTGCCAGCAGTGTCGGGGGTTTCTACGAGCAGTACTTC
.	14	TRBV6-2/TRBV6-3	.	TRBJ2-2	CASSYTRPSGELFF	TGTGCCAGCAGTTACACCCGCCCTTCCGGGGAGCTGTTTTTT
many	14	TRBV20-1	.	TRBJ1-2	CSARENSVNYGYTF	TGCAGTGCTAGAGAAAACAGCGTAAACTATGGCTACACCTTC
few	14	TRBV6-1	TRBD2	TRBJ2-7	CASNPGLAGDEQYF	TGTGCCAGCAATCCGGGACTAGCGGGGGACGAGCAGTACTTC
few	15	TRBV25-1	TRBD1	TRBJ1-2	CASSEAGQGHYGYTF	TGTGCCAGCAGTGAGGCGGGACAGGGGCACTATGGCTACACCTTC
.	13	TRBV29-1	TRBD1	TRBJ1-2	CSVTGQGAWGYTF	TGCAGCGTTACGGGGCAGGGGGCTTGGGGCTACACCTTC
.	12	TRBV9	.	TRBJ1-1	CASRRGNTEAFF	TGTGCCAGCAGGCGGGGGAACACTGAAGCTTTCTTT
few	15	TRBV4-1	.	TRBJ1-5	CASSLLGGVGQPQHF	TGCGCCAGCAGCCTCCTAGGGGGGGTCGGACAGCCCCAGCATTTT
.	14	TRBV6-1	.	TRBJ2-2	CASKSRVNTGELFF	TGTGCCAGCAAAAGTCGAGTGAACACCGGGGAGCTGTTTTTT
.	14	TRBV19	.	TRBJ2-1	CASSIFGAYNEQFF	TGTGCCAGTAGTATTTTCGGTGCCTACAATGAGCAGTTCTTC
.	12	TRBV20-1	.	TRBJ2-3	CSAMGQADTQYF	TGCAGTGCCATGGGGCAAGCAGATACGCAGTATTTT
many	13	TRBV5-1	.	TRBJ2-5	CASSSGSDQTQYF	TGCGCCAGCAGTTCTGGGTCGGACCAGACCCAGTACTTC
many	14	TRBV12-3/TRBV12-4	.	TRBJ2-3	CASNNRARTDTQYF	TGTGCCAGCAATAACAGGGCGAGGACAGATACGCAGTATTTT
many	15	TRBV20-1	TRBD1	TRBJ1-1	CSARDGPGGDTEAFF	TGCAGTGCTAGAGATGGCCCAGGGGGGGACACTGAAGCTTTCTTT
many	14	TRBV6-1	TRBD1	TRBJ2-4	CASSEVTGVAIQYF	TGTGCCAGCAGTGAAGTGACAGGGGTCGCCATTCAGTACTTC
few	13	TRBV11-2	.	TRBJ1-6	CASSLERDSPLHF	TGTGCCAGCAGCTTAGAAAGGGATTCACCCCTCCACTTT